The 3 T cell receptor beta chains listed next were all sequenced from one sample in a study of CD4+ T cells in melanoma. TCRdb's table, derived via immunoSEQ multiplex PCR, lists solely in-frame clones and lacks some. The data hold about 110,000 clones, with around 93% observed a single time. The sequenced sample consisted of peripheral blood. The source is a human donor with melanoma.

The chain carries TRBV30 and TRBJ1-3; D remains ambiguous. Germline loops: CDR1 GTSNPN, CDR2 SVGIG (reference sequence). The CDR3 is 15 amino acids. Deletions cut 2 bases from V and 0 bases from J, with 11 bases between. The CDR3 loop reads CAWSKGYVSGNTIYF. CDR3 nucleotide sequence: TGTGCCTGGAGTAAAGGGTATGTCTCTGGAAACACCATATATTTT.

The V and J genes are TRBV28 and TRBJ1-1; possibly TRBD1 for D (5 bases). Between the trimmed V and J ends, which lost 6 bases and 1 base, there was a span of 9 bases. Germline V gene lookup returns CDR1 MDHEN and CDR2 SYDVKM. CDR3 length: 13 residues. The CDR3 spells CASRPGGNTEAFF. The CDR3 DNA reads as TGTGCCAGCAGGCCTGGGGGGAACACTGAAGCTTTCTTT.

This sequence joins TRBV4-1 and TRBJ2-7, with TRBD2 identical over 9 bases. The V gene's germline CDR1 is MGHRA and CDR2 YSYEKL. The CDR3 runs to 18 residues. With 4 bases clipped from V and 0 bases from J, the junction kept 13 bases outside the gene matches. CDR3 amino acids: CASSLIAGAGLGSYEQYF. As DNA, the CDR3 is TGCGCCAGCAGCCTCATAGCGGGAGCAGGGTTAGGCTCCTACGAGCAGTACTTC.